This T cell receptor beta chain was sequenced in a study of cytotoxic CD8 clonotypes in ibrutinib-treated CLL. In the study overall: Partial responses numbered around 24 and complete responses 2; after a median about 68 months, roughly 14 stayed remitted and approximately 12 progressed.

Sequencing used immunoSEQ multiplex PCR; TCRdb keeps in-frame clones, though not all of them. The table has roughly 200,000 clones, roughly three quarters seen once; the top ten hold over 5.5%. J lost 0 bases, V lost 3 bases, and 5 bases had no gene match. CDR1 is SNHLY, CDR2 FYNNEI, per germline. The CDR3 is 16 residues long. The chain carries TRBV2 and TRBJ2-4; TRBD1 aligns across 7 bases. The material sequenced was PBMCs, taken after 12 months of ibrutinib treatment. The TCR sequence derives from a human donor with chronic lymphocytic leukemia. CDR3 loop: CASSEEGGTAKNIQYF. The CDR3 nucleotides are TGTGCCAGCAGTGAGGAAGGGGGCACAGCCAAAAACATTCAGTACTTC.